This T cell receptor beta chain was sequenced during a study of response to subunit inactivated influenza vaccine. Study-wide points: With each seasonal influenza vaccination, the authors suggested, few new T cells are recruited.

The table lists this clonotype with a few counts. Its matching antigen is unknown. This CDR3 spans 13 amino acids. The germline V gene has CDR1 SQVTM and CDR2 ANQGSEA. V lost 2 bases and J 0 bases, leaving 7 bases between the germline ends. A single record per CDR3 protein comes from TCRdb applying MiXCR to the RT-PCR reads. This table holds hundreds of thousands of distinct CDR3 sequences, 15% to 19% found once. Specimen: PBMCs from blood, collected approximately 13 days after vaccination. V usage is TRBV29-1 and J usage is TRBJ1-1; D not certain. The receptor was isolated from a man in his fifties who received an inactivated influenza vaccine. The CDR3 region is CSVETRMNTEAFF. The CDR3 DNA reads as TGCAGCGTTGAAACCAGGATGAACACTGAAGCTTTCTTT.